Each of the 10 T cell receptor beta chains below was sequenced from the same sample in a study of blood T cell repertoires in COVID-19. Some clones are missing from TCRdb's copy, which holds only in-frame ones; the method was immunoSEQ multiplex PCR. The sample has 95,000 to 110,000 clones, about 89% seen once. Sample: peripheral blood. The receptors derive from a human donor in a cohort sampled during active COVID-19.

V gene TRBV29-1 combines with J gene TRBJ2-2; no reliable D call. There are 13 residues in the CDR3. Germline CDR1 and CDR2: SQVTM and ANQGSEA. Trimming took off 6 bases at V and 1 base at J, with 9 bases between the two ends. CDR3 sequence (DNA): TGCAGCGTGTTTCTCGGGAACACCGGGGAGCTGTTTTTT. This sequence encodes CSVFLGNTGELFF.

The CDR3 DNA is TGTGCCAGCTCAGAAGGGGGCACTGAAGCTTTCTTT. Protein: CASSEGGTEAFF. The rearrangement uses TRBV18 and TRBJ1-1, with D tentatively TRBD1 (6 bases). The V gene lost 5 bases and the J gene lost 4 bases, with 8 bases spanning the gap. Germline CDR1 KGHSH, CDR2 LQKENI. The CDR3 extends over 12 amino acids.

The V call is TRBV3-1 (or the pseudogene TRBV3-2), the J call TRBJ2-1, with 14 bases matching TRBD2. This CDR3 region has 14 residues. Trimming cost V 3 bases and J 9 bases; bases outside gene matches: 1. CDR1 and CDR2 (germline): LGHDT, YNNKEL (reference sequence). The CDR3, as DNA: TGTGCCAGCAGCCACGGACTAGCGGGGGGTGAGCAGTTCTTC. It specifies CASSHGLAGGEQFF.

The chain joins TRBV19 to TRBJ2-1; possible D gene TRBD1, 5 bases. Germline values: CDR1 LNHDA, CDR2 SQIVND (reference sequence). V lost 0 bases and J 8 bases, leaving 17 bases between the germline ends. CDR3 length: 16 residues. CDR3 sequence (DNA): TGTGCCAGTAGTATAGATTCAGGGTCCTCAGGCGATGAGCAGTTCTTC. This codes for CASSIDSGSSGDEQFF.

This chain connects TRBV4-1 to TRBJ1-4; 7 bases fit TRBD1. CDR1 is MGHRA, CDR2 YSYEKL, per germline. This CDR3 has 14 residues. With V trimmed by 6 bases and J by 4 bases, 5 bases remained unmatched. The CDR3 spells CASRRTGSNEKLFF. The CDR3 bases are TGCGCCAGCAGGCGGACAGGAAGTAATGAAAAACTGTTTTTT.

The J gene is TRBJ2-1, the V gene TRBV24-1; TRBD1 agrees at 10 bases. The V gene's germline CDR1 is KGHDR and CDR2 SFDVKD. The V gene end was trimmed by 2 bases and the J gene end by 4 bases; junction bases not matched to a gene: 10. The CDR3 sequence is 18 residues long. CDR3: CATSDSRDRGGGYNEQFF. The CDR3 DNA follows: TGTGCCACCAGTGATTCCCGGGACAGGGGTGGCGGGTACAATGAGCAGTTCTTC.

The chain has TRBV6-5 and TRBJ1-1; no clear D. Germline CDR1 reads MNHEY; CDR2 reads SVGAGI. The CDR3 loop spans 14 amino acids. Trimming shortened V by 4 bases and J by 4 bases, and 13 bases separated the two germline ends. CDR3 in DNA: TGTGCCAGCAGTTTGAGGGATCTGGGCACTGAAGCTTTCTTT. This gives the protein CASSLRDLGTEAFF.

This chain links TRBV28 with TRBJ1-2; 10 bases align to TRBD1. This CDR3 has 14 residues. The V segment lost 3 bases and the J segment 7 bases; nucleotides outside the gene matches: 5. CDR1 is MDHEN and CDR2 is SYDVKM in the germline V gene. This chain's CDR3 is CASSFWTGGGGYTF. DNA of the CDR3: TGTGCCAGCAGTTTTTGGACAGGGGGGGGTGGCTACACCTTC.

This rearrangement joins TRBV7-2 to TRBJ1-1; the match to TRBD1 covers 8 bases. There are 14 residues in the CDR3. J gave up 6 bases and V 3 bases, and 6 bases lay outside the gene matches. Germline V CDR1 and CDR2: SGHTA, FQGNSA. The CDR3 DNA is TGTGCCAGCAGCTTTCGACAGGGGTCCCCTGAAGCTTTCTTT. Encoded protein: CASSFRQGSPEAFF.

This clone was counted once. The genes are TRBV12-1 and TRBJ2-3; the table's TRBD2 call for D was not verified on the DNA. TRBV12-1 is marked as a pseudogene. CDR3 length equals 19 residues. CDR3 coding DNA: TGTGCCAGCAGCTTTGTAACTAGCGGGAGTAATTTACTTGCAGATACGCAGTATTTT. Its protein is CASSFVTSGSNLLADTQYF.